This T cell receptor (beta chain) came from a study of T cells in Graves' hyperthyroidism and ophthalmopathy (dated by TCRdb to between 2018 and 2021). Some background on the complete study: Peripheral blood was sampled at the time of initial diagnosis, prior to any treatment. The roughly 91 discovery patients were randomly divided into training and test sets at a 7:3 ratio. The paper describes TCR Vbeta CDR3 sequencing of 130 to 150 peripheral blood samples, made up of fewer than 50 ophthalmopathy patients, around 78 hyperthyroidism patients and 17 progressor patients. Prospective prediction of ophthalmopathy was tested in an independent validation cohort of fewer than 20 hyperthyroidism patients and around 16 patients who later progressed to ophthalmopathy. TCR V-J signatures able to tell the groups apart were searched for in a discovery cohort of 90 to 100 patients, of whom around 42 had Graves' ophthalmopathy and more than 55 had stable Graves' hyperthyroidism. After sampling, hyperthyroidism patients received methimazole starting at 30 mg daily, and ophthalmopathy patients received high-dose intravenous methylprednisolone. In addition, the study compared T-cell repertoires in thyroid tissue and in blood from roughly six Graves' hyperthyroidism patients.

Graves' hyperthyroidism was defined as stable when no progression to ophthalmopathy occurred over 18 months of follow-up. The hyperthyroidism patients were between 18 and 65 years old and newly diagnosed, with a disease duration of less than 2 months. Any patient with an uncontrolled infection, another autoimmune disease, pregnancy or lactation was excluded. Diagnoses were based on clinical symptoms, serum thyroxine and TRAb, thyroid ultrasound and orbital computed tomography. PBMCs were isolated from 10 ml of fresh peripheral blood by Ficoll-Paque density gradient centrifugation. Trizol reagent was used to extract total RNA, and RNA quality was then checked on an Agilent 2100 Bioanalyzer. V gives up 2 bases and J gives up 2 bases, and the segment between their germline ends measures 10 bases. From cysteine to phenylalanine, the CDR3 is 14 amino acids long. The read is trimmed to its CDR3 DNA, 42 bases read in frame from base 1. For CDR1 and CDR2, the germline V gene lists SNHLY and FYNNEI.

The study at large found these results: Most expanded thyroid clonotypes (frequency above 0.001) were also detected in blood, a finding suggesting that blood repertoires may reflect thyroid immune responses. No statistical method was used to fix the sample size in advance, and group allocation was not hidden from the investigators. In validation, the model predicted progression to ophthalmopathy with 55% to 71% sensitivity and around 72% specificity, a median of 6.5 months before onset. A model built on a 13 V-J signature distinguished ophthalmopathy from stable hyperthyroidism, reaching about 89% sensitivity and around 82% specificity in cross-validation and 80%/75% in testing.

Amplification of TCR beta CDR3 regions was carried out from RNA transcripts. A first-round RT-PCR of the TCR CDR3 used the HTBI primer set with the Qiagen OneStep RT-PCR kit. Libraries were constructed in a second round of multiplex PCR, after which size selection and purification were carried out. Sequencing of the libraries was done on an Illumina HiSeq2000 using paired-end 100 bp reads. In the original analysis: SOAPnuke was used to process the raw data, removing reads that contained adapters or uncalled bases, had a mean Phred below 15, or lacked an exact match to the constant primer or identifier. High-quality paired reads were merged with COPE v1.2.5, and unique nucleotide sequences were defined as clonotypes. MiTCR v1.1 was used to align the clonotypes against IMGT TRBV, TRBD and TRBJ reference segments. The analysis was restricted to V-J combinations with a frequency above 0.0001, which together covered about 99% of the repertoires. A TCS score was defined as the ratio between F50 (clonal expansion) and ExV (chaos), using BLOSUM62-based TCRdist between CDR3 peptides within each V-J. Welch's t-statistics and random forest reduced fewer than 550 V-J features to roughly 13, which were used in a naive Bayes classifier (R e1071). The raw public reads went through TCRdb reprocessing: fastp at Q25, MiXCR clone calling, in-frame beta chains kept. Each CDR3 protein appears once, grouped with its most common genes and DNA. These V and J calls are TCRdb output, not the study's own analysis. This sample holds some 620,000 distinct CDR3 sequences; roughly 17% were observed only once. Together, the top ten hold 3.8% of the sample.

This clonotype came up many times. The specificity of this receptor is unknown. Per-base quality was not reported, and no clone a single base away is much larger than it. The receptor comes from a woman aged 30 to 39 with Graves' hyperthyroidism. The chain couples TRBV2 to TRBJ2-7; TRBD2 is possibly the D segment (5 matching bases). Sample: blood. The nucleotides read TGTGCCAGCAGTGAACAGCGGCGGACCTACGAGCAGTACTTC. It translates to CASSEQRRTYEQYF. When the CDR3 is completed using the reference TRBV2 and TRBJ2-7 genes on either side, the full variable domain is EPEVTQTPSHQVTQMGQEVILRCVPISNHLYFYWYRQILGQKVEFLVSFYNNEISEKSEIFDDQFSVERPDGSNFTLKIRSTKLEDSAMYFCASSEQRRTYEQYFGPGTRLTVT.